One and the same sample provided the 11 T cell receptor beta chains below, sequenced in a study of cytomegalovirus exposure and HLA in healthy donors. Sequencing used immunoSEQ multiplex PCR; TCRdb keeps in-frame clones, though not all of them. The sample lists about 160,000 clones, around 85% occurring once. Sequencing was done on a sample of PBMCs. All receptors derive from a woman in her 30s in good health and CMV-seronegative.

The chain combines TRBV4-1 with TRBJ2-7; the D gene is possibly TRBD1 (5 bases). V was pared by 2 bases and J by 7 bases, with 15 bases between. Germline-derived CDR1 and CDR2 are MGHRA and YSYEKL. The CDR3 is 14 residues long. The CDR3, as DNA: TGCGCCAGCAGCCAATTCTGGCGTCAGGGAGAGCAGTACTTC. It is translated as CASSQFWRQGEQYF.

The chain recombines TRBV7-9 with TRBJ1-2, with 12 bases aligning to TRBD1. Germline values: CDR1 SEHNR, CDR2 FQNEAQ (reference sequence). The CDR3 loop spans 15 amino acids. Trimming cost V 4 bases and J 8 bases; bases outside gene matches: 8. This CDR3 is CASSYPGQGAGGYTF. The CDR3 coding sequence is TGTGCCAGCAGCTACCCGGGACAGGGGGCCGGGGGCTACACCTTC.

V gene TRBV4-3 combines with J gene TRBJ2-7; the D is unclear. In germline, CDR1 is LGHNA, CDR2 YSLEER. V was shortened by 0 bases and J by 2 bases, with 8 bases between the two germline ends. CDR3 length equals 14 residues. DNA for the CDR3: TGCGCCAGCAGCCAAGATTACCGGGCCTACGAGCAGTACTTC. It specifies CASSQDYRAYEQYF.

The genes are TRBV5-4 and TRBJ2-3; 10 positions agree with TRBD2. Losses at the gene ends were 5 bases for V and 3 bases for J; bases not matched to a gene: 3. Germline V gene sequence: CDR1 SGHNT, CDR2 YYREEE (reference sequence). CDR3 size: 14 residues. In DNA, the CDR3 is TGTGCCAGCAGGGCTAGCGGGAGAACAGATACGCAGTATTTT. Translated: CASRASGRTDTQYF.

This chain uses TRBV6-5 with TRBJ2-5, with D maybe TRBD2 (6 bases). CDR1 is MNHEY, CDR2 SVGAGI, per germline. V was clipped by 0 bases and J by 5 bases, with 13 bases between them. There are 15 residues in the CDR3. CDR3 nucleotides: TGTGCCAGCAGTTACTCTAGCGGACGTGGCGAGACCCAGTACTTC. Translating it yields CASSYSSGRGETQYF.

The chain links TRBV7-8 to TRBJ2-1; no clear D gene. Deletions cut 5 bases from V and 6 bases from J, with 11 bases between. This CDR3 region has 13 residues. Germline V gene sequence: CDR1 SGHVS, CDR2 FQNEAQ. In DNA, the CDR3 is TGTGCCAGCAGCCCTACCTGGGCCAATGAGCAGTTCTTC. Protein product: CASSPTWANEQFF. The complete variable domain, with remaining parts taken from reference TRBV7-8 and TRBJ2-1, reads GAGVSQSPRYKVAKRGQDVALRCDPISGHVSLFWYQQALGQGPEFLTYFQNEAQLDKSGLPSDRFFAERPEGSVSTLKIQRTQQEDSAVYLCASSPTWANEQFFGPGTRLTVL.

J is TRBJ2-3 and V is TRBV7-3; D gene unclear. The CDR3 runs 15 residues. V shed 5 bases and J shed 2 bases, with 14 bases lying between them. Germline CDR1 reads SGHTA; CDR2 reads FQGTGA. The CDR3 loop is CASSATPSHTDTQYF. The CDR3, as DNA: TGTGCCAGCAGCGCCACCCCCTCCCACACAGATACGCAGTATTTT.

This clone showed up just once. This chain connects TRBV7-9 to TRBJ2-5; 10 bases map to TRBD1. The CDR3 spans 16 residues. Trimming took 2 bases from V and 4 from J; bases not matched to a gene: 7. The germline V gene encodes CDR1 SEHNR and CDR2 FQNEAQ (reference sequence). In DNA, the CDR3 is TGTGCCAGCAGCTTACTCAGCCGGGACAGGGGAGAGACCCAGTACTTC. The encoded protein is CASSLLSRDRGETQYF.

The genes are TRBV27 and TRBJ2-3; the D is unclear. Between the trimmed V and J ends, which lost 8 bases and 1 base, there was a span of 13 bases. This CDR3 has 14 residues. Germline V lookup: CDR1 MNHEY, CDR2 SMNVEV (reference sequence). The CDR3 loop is CASHPLPGTDTQYF. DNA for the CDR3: TGTGCCAGCCACCCGCTTCCGGGCACAGATACGCAGTATTTT.

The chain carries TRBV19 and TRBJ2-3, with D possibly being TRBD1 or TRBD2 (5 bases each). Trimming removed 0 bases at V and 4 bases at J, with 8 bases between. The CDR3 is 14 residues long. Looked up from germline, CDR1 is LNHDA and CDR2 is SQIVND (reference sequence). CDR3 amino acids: CASSIDRGADTQYF. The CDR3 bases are TGTGCCAGTAGTATAGATCGAGGGGCAGATACGCAGTATTTT.

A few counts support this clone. DNA for the CDR3: TGTGCCAGCAGCTATCCGGGGAACACTGAAGCTTTCTTT. The encoded protein is CASSYPGNTEAFF. The chain is built from TRBV7-8 and TRBJ1-1; no reliable D call. The germline CDR1 and CDR2 sequences are SGHVS and FQNEAQ. This CDR3 has 13 amino acids. The V and J ends lost 4 bases and 1 base respectively, with 7 bases between them. The variable domain in full, with the rest retrieved from reference TRBV7-8 and TRBJ1-1, is GAGVSQSPRYKVAKRGQDVALRCDPISGHVSLFWYQQALGQGPEFLTYFQNEAQLDKSGLPSDRFFAERPEGSVSTLKIQRTQQEDSAVYLCASSYPGNTEAFFGQGTRLTVV.